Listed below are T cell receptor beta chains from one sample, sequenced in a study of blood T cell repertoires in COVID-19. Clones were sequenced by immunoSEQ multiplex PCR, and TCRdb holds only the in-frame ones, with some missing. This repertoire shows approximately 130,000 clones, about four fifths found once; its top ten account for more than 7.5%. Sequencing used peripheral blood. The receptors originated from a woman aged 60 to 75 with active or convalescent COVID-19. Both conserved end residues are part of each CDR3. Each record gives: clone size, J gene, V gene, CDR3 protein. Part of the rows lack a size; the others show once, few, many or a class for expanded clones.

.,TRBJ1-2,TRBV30,CAWRAGLHYYTF
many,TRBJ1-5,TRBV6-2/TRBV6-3,CASSSTGTSRQPQHF
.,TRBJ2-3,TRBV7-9,CASSRYRGQGTDTQYF
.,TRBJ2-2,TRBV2,CASRATSGNTGELFF
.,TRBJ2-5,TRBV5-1,CASSSGQGPQETQYF
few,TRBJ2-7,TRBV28,CASTQAGDVYEQYF
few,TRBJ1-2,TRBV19,CASSMRVSSYGYTF
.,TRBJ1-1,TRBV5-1,CASSRGPQGDTEAFF
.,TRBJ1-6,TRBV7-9,CASSSGQGDSPLHF
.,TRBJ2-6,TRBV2,CASSDETQGDSSGANVLTF
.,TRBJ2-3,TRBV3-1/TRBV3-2,CASSPPGLEAQYF
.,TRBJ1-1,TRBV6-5,CASSYGTENTEAFF
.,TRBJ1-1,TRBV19,CASRETGGLTEAFF
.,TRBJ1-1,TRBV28,CASRSGQRRQAFF
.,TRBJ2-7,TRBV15,CATSRDPSYEQYF
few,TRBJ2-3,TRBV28,CASSLGGADTQYF
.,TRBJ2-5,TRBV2,CASSRTGMETQYF
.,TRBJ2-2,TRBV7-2,CASSLQGARTGELFF
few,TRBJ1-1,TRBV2,CASSRQGRTEAFF
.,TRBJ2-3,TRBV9,CASSGASTDTQYF
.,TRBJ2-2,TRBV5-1,CASSLVVAQGTGELFF
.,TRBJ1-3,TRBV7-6,CATRYGNTIYF
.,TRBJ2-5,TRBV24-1,CATSDLQSCERGRGQETQYF
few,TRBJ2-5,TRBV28,CASSLWGSGRARETQYF